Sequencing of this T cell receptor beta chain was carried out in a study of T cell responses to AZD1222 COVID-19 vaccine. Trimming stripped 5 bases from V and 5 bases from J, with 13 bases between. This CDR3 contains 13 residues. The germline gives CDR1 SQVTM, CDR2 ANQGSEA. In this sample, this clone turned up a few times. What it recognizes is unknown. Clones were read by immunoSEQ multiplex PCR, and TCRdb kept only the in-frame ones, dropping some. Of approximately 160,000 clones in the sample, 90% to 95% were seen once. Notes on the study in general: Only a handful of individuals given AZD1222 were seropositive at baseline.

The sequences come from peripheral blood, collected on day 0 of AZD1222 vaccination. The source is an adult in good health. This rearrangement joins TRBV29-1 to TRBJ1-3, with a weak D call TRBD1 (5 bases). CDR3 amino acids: CSVSSGIRNTIYF. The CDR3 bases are TGCAGCGTTTCATCAGGGATCCGAAACACCATATATTTT.